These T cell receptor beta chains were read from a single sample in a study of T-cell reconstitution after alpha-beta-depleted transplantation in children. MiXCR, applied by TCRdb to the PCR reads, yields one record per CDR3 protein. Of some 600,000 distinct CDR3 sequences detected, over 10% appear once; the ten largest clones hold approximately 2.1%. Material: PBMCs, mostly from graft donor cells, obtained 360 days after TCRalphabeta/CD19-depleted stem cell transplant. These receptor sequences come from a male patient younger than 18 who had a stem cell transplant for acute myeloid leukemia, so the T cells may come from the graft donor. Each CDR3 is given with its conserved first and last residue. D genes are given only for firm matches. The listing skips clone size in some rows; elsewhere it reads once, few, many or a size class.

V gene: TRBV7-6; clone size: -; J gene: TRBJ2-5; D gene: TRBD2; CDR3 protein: CASSLDPGLVQETQYF; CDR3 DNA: TGTGCCAGCAGCTTGGATCCGGGACTAGTACAAGAGACCCAGTACTTC
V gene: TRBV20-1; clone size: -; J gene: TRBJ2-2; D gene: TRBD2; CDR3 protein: CSVGRGADRGPGELFF; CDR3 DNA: TGCAGTGTTGGGAGGGGAGCGGATCGGGGTCCCGGGGAGCTGTTTTTT
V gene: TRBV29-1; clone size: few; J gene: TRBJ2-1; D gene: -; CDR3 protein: CSACTGRAQNEQFF; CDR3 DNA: TGCAGCGCATGTACGGGACGAGCGCAGAATGAGCAGTTCTTC
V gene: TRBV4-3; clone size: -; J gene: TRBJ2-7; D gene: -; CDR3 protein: CASPGVQGKHIDISYEQYF; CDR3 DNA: TGCGCCAGCCCAGGGGTACAAGGTAAACATATTGACATCTCCTACGAGCAGTACTTC
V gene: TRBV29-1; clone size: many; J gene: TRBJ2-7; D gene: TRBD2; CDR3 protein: CSAERLAGDRQYF; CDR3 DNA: TGCAGCGCCGAGCGACTAGCGGGAGATAGGCAGTACTTC
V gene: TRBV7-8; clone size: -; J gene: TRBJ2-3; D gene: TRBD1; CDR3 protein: CASSSPGQGAITDTQYF; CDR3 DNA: TGTGCCAGCAGCTCCCCGGGACAGGGGGCCATCACAGATACGCAGTATTTT
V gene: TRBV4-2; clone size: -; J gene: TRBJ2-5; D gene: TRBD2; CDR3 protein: CASSQELIGLAGIFQETQYF; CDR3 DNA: TGTGCCAGCAGCCAAGAATTGATCGGACTAGCGGGTATTTTCCAAGAGACCCAGTACTTC
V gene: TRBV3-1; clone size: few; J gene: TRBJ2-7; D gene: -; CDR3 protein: CASSPTLGTDRREQYF; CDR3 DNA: TGTGCCAGCAGCCCGACCTTAGGGACTGACCGTCGCGAGCAGTACTTC
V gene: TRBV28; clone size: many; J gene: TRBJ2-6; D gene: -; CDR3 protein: CASSSPLGALSGANVLTF; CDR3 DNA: TGTGCCAGCAGTTCGCCCCTAGGAGCACTCTCTGGGGCCAACGTCCTGACTTTC
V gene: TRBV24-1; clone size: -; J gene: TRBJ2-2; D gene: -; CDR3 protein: CATSDKNTGELFF; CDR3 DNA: TGTGCCACCAGTGACAAGAACACCGGGGAGCTGTTTTTT
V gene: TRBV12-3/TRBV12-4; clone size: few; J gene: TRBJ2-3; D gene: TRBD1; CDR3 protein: CASSLTGAVDTQYF; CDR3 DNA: TGTGCCAGCAGTTTGACAGGGGCTGTAGATACGCAGTATTTT
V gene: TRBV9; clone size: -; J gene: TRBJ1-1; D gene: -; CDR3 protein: CASSAGPSETEAFF; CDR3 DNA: TGTGCCAGCAGCGCTGGGCCCTCCGAGACTGAAGCTTTCTTT
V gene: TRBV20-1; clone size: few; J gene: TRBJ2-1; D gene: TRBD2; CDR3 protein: CSARDRGGGSPYNEQFF; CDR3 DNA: TGCAGTGCTAGAGATAGAGGAGGCGGGAGCCCCTACAATGAGCAGTTCTTC
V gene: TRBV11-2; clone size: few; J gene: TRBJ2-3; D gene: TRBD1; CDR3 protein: CASSRTGGQRDTQYF; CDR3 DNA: TGTGCCAGCAGCCGTACAGGGGGGCAAAGGGATACGCAGTATTTT
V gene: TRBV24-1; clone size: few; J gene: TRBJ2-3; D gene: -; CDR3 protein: CATSDLNIGKADTQYF; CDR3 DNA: TGTGCCACCAGTGATTTGAATATTGGGAAGGCAGATACGCAGTATTTT
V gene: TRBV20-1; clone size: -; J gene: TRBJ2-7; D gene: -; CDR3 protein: CSAEVRATYEQYF; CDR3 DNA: TGCAGTGCTGAGGTGAGGGCCACCTACGAGCAGTACTTC
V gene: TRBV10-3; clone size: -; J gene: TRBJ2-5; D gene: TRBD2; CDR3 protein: CALQTGTTMETQYF; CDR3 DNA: TGTGCCCTCCAAACCGGGACTACAATGGAGACCCAGTACTTC
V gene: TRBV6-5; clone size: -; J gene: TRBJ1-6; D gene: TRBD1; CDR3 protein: CASSSTGGNSPLHF; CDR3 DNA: TGTGCCAGCAGTTCCACAGGGGGAAATTCACCCCTCCACTTT
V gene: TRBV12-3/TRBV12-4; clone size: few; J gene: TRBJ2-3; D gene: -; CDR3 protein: CASSFEGLTDTQYF; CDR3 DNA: TGTGCCAGCAGTTTCGAGGGTCTCACAGATACGCAGTATTTT
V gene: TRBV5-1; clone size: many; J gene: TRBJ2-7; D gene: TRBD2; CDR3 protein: CASSRGTSGRVVYEQYF; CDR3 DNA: TGCGCCAGCAGCCGAGGGACTAGCGGGAGGGTGGTGTACGAGCAGTACTTC
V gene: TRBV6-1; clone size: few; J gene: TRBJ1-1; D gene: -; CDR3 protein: CATSSGGGTEAFF; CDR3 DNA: TGTGCCACCTCCTCCGGGGGCGGCACTGAAGCTTTCTTT